Following are 31 T cell receptor beta chains from one sample sequenced in a study of technical replicates of blood from several donors. Only in-frame clones appear in the TCRdb table, and some are missing; sequencing was by immunoSEQ multiplex PCR. The sample comprises 60,000 to 75,000 clones, 85% to 90% of which are singletons, and less than 5.5% rests with the top ten. Sample: PBMCs. The source is a human donor in good health. Some clones in this sample may be carry-over from other donors' samples.

This chain joins TRBV5-6 and TRBJ1-1; 8 nucleotides line up with TRBD1. Trimming removed 8 bases from V and 3 bases from J; junction bases left unmatched: 15. CDR1 SGHDT and CDR2 YYEEEE come from the germline V gene. This CDR3 has 16 residues. DNA for the CDR3: TGTGCCAGTATTAAGTACGCTACAGGGGGTTACACTGAAGCTTTCTTT. Translation: CASIKYATGGYTEAFF.

This clone was seen just once. This chain uses TRBV9 with TRBJ2-1; perhaps TRBD1 as D (6 bases). V was cut by 1 base and J by 5 bases, with 13 bases left in between. Looked up from germline, CDR1 is SGDLS and CDR2 is YYNGEE. CDR3 length: 15 amino acids. CDR3 region: CASSVLPGGNNEQFF. The DNA of the CDR3 is TGTGCCAGCAGCGTACTCCCTGGGGGCAACAATGAGCAGTTCTTC.

The CDR3 here is CASSQEPGQVNYYTF. The DNA of the CDR3 is TGCGCCAGCAGCCAAGAGCCGGGACAGGTAAACTACTACACCTTC. The chain recombines TRBV4-1 with TRBJ1-2, with 8 bases identical to TRBD1. This CDR3 is 15 amino acids long. Germline V lookup: CDR1 MGHRA, CDR2 YSYEKL. V lost 0 bases, J lost 10 bases, and 10 bases stayed unmatched.

The chain combines TRBV7-6 with TRBJ1-3, with D hard to call. The length of the CDR3 is 17 residues. V was clipped by 5 bases and J by 0 bases, with 17 bases between them. CDR1 is SGHVS and CDR2 is FNYEAQ in the germline V gene. CDR3 sequence (DNA): TGTGCCAGCAGCGTCCAGCCCTCAGGAGGCTCTGGAAACACCATATATTTT. Protein sequence: CASSVQPSGGSGNTIYF.

The J gene is TRBJ1-2, the V gene TRBV5-1, with TRBD1 as a possible D gene (5 bases). V lost 4 bases to trimming and J lost 5 bases, with 12 bases between them. The CDR3 runs 13 residues. Germline loops: CDR1 SGHRS, CDR2 YFSETQ. The CDR3 DNA is TGCGCCAGCAGCCTCTTAGGGGATTATGGCTACACCTTC. It is translated as CASSLLGDYGYTF.

The rearrangement joins TRBV5-1 to TRBJ2-5, with D unresolved. The CDR3 totals 14 residues. Germline V lookup: CDR1 SGHRS, CDR2 YFSETQ. The germline V and J ends were trimmed by 1 base and 3 bases, with 10 bases remaining between them. The chain's CDR3 is CASSLYSGKETQYF. DNA of the CDR3: TGCGCCAGCAGCTTGTACAGTGGTAAAGAGACCCAGTACTTC.

In its sample, this clone was seen once. This rearrangement joins TRBV2 to TRBJ2-3, with 7 bases aligning to TRBD2. V was pared by 6 bases and J by 3 bases, with 9 bases of the junction left unmatched. Germline loops: CDR1 SNHLY, CDR2 FYNNEI. This CDR3 region has 15 residues. The CDR3 here is CASRIEGLLTDTQYF. The CDR3 coding sequence is TGTGCCAGCAGGATAGAGGGACTACTAACAGATACGCAGTATTTT.

V and J are TRBV5-1 and TRBJ1-2; D perhaps matches TRBD1 (5 bases). CDR3 size: 12 residues. Germline lookup yields CDR1 SGHRS and CDR2 YFSETQ. V gave up 2 bases and J gave up 8 bases, with 10 bases separating them. CDR3 DNA: TGCGCCAGCAGCTTCAGGGCTGGGGGCTACACCTTC. This encodes CASSFRAGGYTF.

The rearrangement uses TRBV11-2 and TRBJ2-3; TRBD2 matches at 10 bases. The J segment lost 3 bases and the V segment lost 4 bases, leaving 10 bases of the junction unmatched. The CDR3 is 17 residues long. Germline V gene lookup returns CDR1 SGHAT and CDR2 FQNNGV. The CDR3 sequence: CASSSYPSGGDTDTQYF. For the CDR3, the DNA is TGTGCCAGCAGCTCGTATCCTAGCGGGGGAGATACAGATACGCAGTATTTT.

The V gene is TRBV6-1, the J gene TRBJ2-7; possible D gene TRBD1, 5 bases. Trimming stripped 2 bases from V and 2 bases from J, with 10 bases between. Germline CDR1 and CDR2: MNHNS and SASEGT. The CDR3 spans 14 residues. The CDR3: CASSETPTAYEQYF. The CDR3 DNA sequence: TGTGCCAGCAGTGAAACCCCGACAGCCTACGAGCAGTACTTC.

The genes are TRBV5-6 and TRBJ2-1; D not certain. The CDR3 loop spans 15 amino acids. V lost 1 base and J lost 0, with 8 bases in between. CDR1 SGHDT and CDR2 YYEEEE come from the germline V gene. In DNA form, the CDR3 reads TGTGCCAGCAGCTTGTATGAGAGCTCCTACAATGAGCAGTTCTTC. Its translation is CASSLYESSYNEQFF.

V is TRBV27 and J is TRBJ2-6; D unclear. This CDR3 is built from 11 residues. Germline CDR1 is MNHEY and CDR2 is SMNVEV (reference sequence). V shed 11 bases and J shed 2 bases, with 4 bases lying between them. The CDR3, as DNA: TGTGCCTCCGCTGGGGCCAACGTCCTGACTTTC. This encodes CASAGANVLTF.

The V and J genes are TRBV29-1 and TRBJ2-7; 7 bases are shared with TRBD2. V shed 5 bases and J 4 bases; nucleotides not matched to a gene: 8. The CDR3 is made up of 13 amino acids. CDR1 SQVTM and CDR2 ANQGSEA come from the germline V gene. This CDR3 reads CSVLVAGKYEQYF. Written as DNA, the CDR3 is TGCAGCGTTCTGGTAGCGGGTAAATACGAGCAGTACTTC.

The genes are TRBV7-2 and TRBJ2-7; TRBD2 matches at 8 bases. V shed 2 bases, J shed 5 bases, and the junction held 5 bases outside the gene matches. The germline gives CDR1 SGHTA, CDR2 FQGNSA. This CDR3 region has 14 residues. The CDR3 protein is CASSLRREAHEQYF. For the CDR3, the DNA is TGTGCCAGCAGCTTAAGGCGGGAGGCCCACGAGCAGTACTTC.

The CDR3 coding sequence is TGTGCCAGCGCGTTCTTAGACAGTCCAGGATACGAGCAGTACTTC. It is translated as CASAFLDSPGYEQYF. V and J are TRBV6-4 and TRBJ2-7; the D gene is possibly TRBD1 (5 bases). V was shortened by 8 bases and J by 4 bases, with 21 bases between the two germline ends. The length of the CDR3 is 15 residues. Germline V gene lookup returns CDR1 MRHNA and CDR2 SNTAGT.

The gene calls are TRBV7-3 and TRBJ2-1; the D gene is possibly TRBD2 (6 bases). V was pared by 5 bases and J by 4 bases, with 15 bases between. Germline-derived CDR1 and CDR2 are SGHTA and FQGTGA. The CDR3 is 15 amino acids. The CDR3 nucleotides are TGTGCCAGCAGCGCCCGGCTAGCGAATTACAATGAGCAGTTCTTC. Amino acid sequence: CASSARLANYNEQFF.

Of note for this clone: Additional DNA sequences in this sample encode the identical CDR3. This chain links TRBV10-3 with TRBJ1-5; 7 nucleotides match TRBD1. Trimming cost V 4 bases and J 4 bases; bases outside gene matches: 1. Germline-derived CDR1 and CDR2 are ENHRY and SYGVKD. CDR3 length: 13 residues. The CDR3 DNA follows: TGTGCCATCAGTGGACAGGGAAATCAGCCCCAGCATTTT. Translation: CAISGQGNQPQHF.

This chain connects TRBV18 to TRBJ2-7; 8 bases map to TRBD1. This CDR3 contains 14 residues. V dropped 6 bases and J dropped 4; count of bases not matched to a gene: 8. CDR1 KGHSH and CDR2 LQKENI come from the germline V gene. The CDR3 is CASSAWTGPYEQYF. The CDR3 coding sequence is TGTGCCAGCTCCGCTTGGACAGGGCCATACGAGCAGTACTTC.

This chain links TRBV7-2 with TRBJ2-1; 9 bases line up with TRBD1. The germline CDR1 and CDR2 sequences are SGHTA and FQGNSA. With V trimmed by 6 bases and J by 5 bases, 8 bases remained unmatched. This CDR3 has 15 residues. CDR3 amino acids: CASSTNRGPNNEQFF. The CDR3 DNA follows: TGTGCCAGCAGTACGAACAGGGGGCCCAACAATGAGCAGTTCTTC.

The rearrangement links TRBV7-9 to TRBJ1-2; maybe TRBD1 (5 bases). Germline V gives CDR1 SEHNR, CDR2 FQNEAQ (reference sequence). This CDR3 has 11 residues. CDR3 sequence: CGILQGNGYTF. CDR3 sequence (DNA): TGTGGGATATTGCAGGGAAATGGCTACACCTTC. Complete variable domain (other parts from reference TRBV7-9 and TRBJ1-2): DTGVSQNPRHKITKRGQNVTFRCDPISEHNRLYWYRQTLGQGPEFLTYFQNEAQLEKSRLLSDRFSAERPKGSFSTLEIQRTEQGDSAMYLCGILQGNGYTFGSGTRLTVV.

The chain has TRBV9 and TRBJ2-7; 7 nucleotides match TRBD2. From germline, CDR1 is SGDLS and CDR2 YYNGEE. The CDR3 contains 15 residues. Losses at the gene ends were 4 bases for V and 6 bases for J; bases not matched to a gene: 13. CDR3 residues: CASSSYGGRTAEQYF. CDR3 in DNA: TGTGCCAGCAGCTCCTACGGGGGGAGAACCGCCGAGCAGTACTTC.

The V and J genes are TRBV7-2 and TRBJ1-2; 7 bases match TRBD1. The CDR3 is 12 amino acids. V gave up 3 bases and J gave up 8 bases; unmatched junction bases: 3. The germline V gene encodes CDR1 SGHTA and CDR2 FQGNSA. CDR3 nucleotides: TGTGCCAGCAGCTTCGACAGGGTCGGCTACACCTTC. It specifies CASSFDRVGYTF.

V gene TRBV4-1 combines with J gene TRBJ2-5; 12 bases fit TRBD2. This CDR3 has 17 residues. V was pared by 1 base and J by 5 bases, with 8 bases of the junction left unmatched. Germline CDR1 and CDR2: MGHRA and YSYEKL. Written as DNA, the CDR3 is TGCGCCAGCAGCCAAGTTCGACTAGCGGGAGACCGGGAGACCCAGTACTTC. Its protein is CASSQVRLAGDRETQYF.

This clone was recorded many times. The genes are TRBV6-4 and TRBJ2-3; D remains unclear. Trimming removed 0 bases at V and 2 bases at J, with 3 bases between. The CDR3 loop spans 13 amino acids. Germline CDR1 is MRHNA and CDR2 is SNTAGT. CDR3 DNA sequence: TGTGCCAGCAGTGACTCAGCCACAGATACGCAGTATTTT. Its protein product is CASSDSATDTQYF.

The chain couples TRBV5-5 to TRBJ1-4; possibly TRBD1 for D (6 bases). This CDR3 has 12 residues. V gave up 4 bases and J gave up 12 bases, with 13 bases separating them. In germline, CDR1 is SGHKS, CDR2 YYEKEE (reference sequence). In DNA form, the CDR3 reads TGTGCCAGCAGCACCATCGGGGGGCAACTGTTTTTT. Protein product: CASSTIGGQLFF.

This rearrangement joins TRBV7-3 to TRBJ2-5; 9 bases agree with TRBD2. V was clipped by 5 bases and J by 5 bases; unmatched bases: 12. This CDR3 spans 16 amino acids. Germline CDR1 is SGHTA and CDR2 is FQGTGA. The CDR3 is CASSPSARGGRETQYF. The DNA for the CDR3 is TGTGCCAGCAGCCCGAGCGCGCGGGGGGGTCGGGAGACCCAGTACTTC.

V and J are TRBV20-1 and TRBJ1-2, with D hard to call. V was shortened by 6 bases and J by 8 bases, with 13 bases between the two germline ends. In germline, CDR1 is DFQATT, CDR2 SNEGSKA (reference sequence). The CDR3 extends over 11 amino acids. CDR3 DNA: TGCAGTGCCCCCAGACCGGAGGGCTACACCTTC. Amino acid sequence: CSAPRPEGYTF.

To note about this clone: Other DNA sequences in this specimen translate into the identical CDR3. The chain combines TRBV5-1 with TRBJ2-1, with 7 bases that match TRBD2. V dropped 1 base and J dropped 7; count of bases not matched to a gene: 5. The CDR3 totals 14 residues. The germline V gene encodes CDR1 SGHRS and CDR2 YFSETQ. The CDR3 protein is CASSLSGGYNEQFF. The DNA for the CDR3 is TGCGCCAGCAGCTTGTCCGGGGGGTATAATGAGCAGTTCTTC. Supplemented by reference TRBV5-1 and TRBJ2-1, the full variable domain reads KAGVTQTPRYLIKTRGQQVTLSCSPISGHRSVSWYQQTPGQGLQFLFEYFSETQRNKGNFPGRFSGRQFSNSRSEMNVSTLELGDSALYLCASSLSGGYNEQFFGPGTRLTVL.

V gene TRBV7-2 combines with J gene TRBJ2-7, with 8 bases lining up with TRBD1. The CDR3 sequence is 15 residues long. Germline V gives CDR1 SGHTA, CDR2 FQGNSA. V shed 1 base and J 3 bases; nucleotides not matched to a gene: 5. The CDR3 DNA sequence: TGTGCCAGCAGCTTAGTTCAGGGGGCCATCTACGAGCAGTACTTC. As protein: CASSLVQGAIYEQYF.

This chain joins TRBV7-2 and TRBJ2-5; D possibly corresponds to TRBD2 (6 bases). Trimming took off 5 bases at V and 5 bases at J, with 12 bases between the two ends. Germline V lookup: CDR1 SGHTA, CDR2 FQGNSA. The CDR3 has 13 residues. The CDR3 spells CASSPGGGETQYF. Written as DNA, the CDR3 is TGTGCCAGCAGCCCCGGAGGAGGGGAGACCCAGTACTTC.

The V and J genes are TRBV4-3 and TRBJ2-1, with 9 bases lining up with TRBD2. The CDR3 sequence is 17 residues long. From germline, CDR1 is LGHNA and CDR2 YSLEER. V shed 0 bases, J shed 7 bases, and the junction held 10 bases outside the gene matches. The CDR3 spells CASSQDRWRGGKNEQFF. CDR3 nucleotide sequence: TGCGCCAGCAGCCAAGATCGGTGGCGGGGGGGAAAAAATGAGCAGTTCTTC.